This T cell receptor beta chain was profiled in a study of blood T cell repertoires in COVID-19. Study at large: Both acute and convalescent COVID-19 samples were obtained from the United States, Italy and Spain.

Source study methods: Using reference gene primer amplification, nucleated cell counts were estimated. Produced via immunoSEQ multiplex PCR; TCRdb's table is partial and in-frame only. Clonal size and the V and J genes are those of that table, whereas D and trimming came from the DNA. The table has 280,000 or so clones, roughly 89% seen once; the top ten hold under 3%. This CDR3 has 13 amino acids. Trimming removed 4 bases at V and 4 bases at J, with 8 bases between. Germline V gives CDR1 SNHLY, CDR2 FYNNEI. Membership in each cohort depended on participant-reported clinical history. The study recruited exposed participants who had met a COVID-19 case within 2 weeks before entry. This clone was counted once.

Material: PBMCs or T cells enriched from blood (not recorded which). The source is a woman aged 50 to 60 who had been exposed to COVID-19. The chain is built from TRBV2 and TRBJ1-3, with D uncertain. The CDR3 DNA sequence: TGTGCCAGCAGTGTATCTGGCGGAAACACCATATATTTT. Translated, it gives CASSVSGGNTIYF.